What follows are 27 T cell receptor beta chains derived from one specimen sequenced in a study of control samples from healthy donors and cancer patients. The repertoire was sequenced with immunoSEQ multiplex PCR; TCRdb's copy has only in-frame clones and lacks some. The sample lists approximately 190,000 clones; approximately 91% were seen once. Material for sequencing was blood. These receptors originate from a man aged 25-45 years in good health.

J is TRBJ1-5 and V is TRBV6-6; possible D gene TRBD1, 5 bases. There are 16 residues in the CDR3. V shed 0 bases and J shed 4 bases, with 13 bases lying between them. Germline assignment: CDR1 MNHNY and CDR2 SVGAGI (reference sequence). The CDR3 region has the DNA TGTGCCAGCAGTTACTCGCAGGGAGGGAGGAATCAGCCCCAGCATTTT. This encodes CASSYSQGGRNQPQHF.

The chain joins TRBV7-9 to TRBJ1-5; tentatively, D is TRBD1 (5 bases). The V gene lost 7 bases and the J gene lost 0 bases, with 7 bases spanning the gap. The CDR3 extends over 13 amino acids. CDR1 is SEHNR and CDR2 is FQNEAQ in the germline V gene (reference sequence). This CDR3 is CASTGGSNQPQHF. Written as DNA, the CDR3 is TGTGCCAGCACCGGGGGTAGCAATCAGCCCCAGCATTTT. Variable domain in full (rest from reference TRBV7-9 and TRBJ1-5): DTGVSQNPRHKITKRGQNVTFRCDPISEHNRLYWYRQTLGQGPEFLTYFQNEAQLEKSRLLSDRFSAERPKGSFSTLEIQRTEQGDSAMYLCASTGGSNQPQHFGDGTRLSIL.

The J gene is TRBJ2-7, the V gene TRBV12-1; the table calls TRBD1, which could not be checked here. TRBV12-1 is tagged as a pseudogene. The CDR3 is 17 amino acids. The CDR3 sequence is CASSPPPRDRDFYEQYF. The CDR3 nucleotides read TGTGCCAGCAGCCCCCCCCCACGGGACAGGGACTTCTACGAGCAGTACTTC.

The J gene is TRBJ1-5, the V gene TRBV18; the match to TRBD1 covers 7 bases. The germline V gene has CDR1 KGHSH and CDR2 LQKENI. V gave up 3 bases and J gave up 4 bases; unmatched junction bases: 6. CDR3 length equals 15 residues. The chain's CDR3 is CASSPAGGRNQPQHF. For the CDR3, the DNA is TGTGCCAGCTCACCGGCAGGGGGGAGGAATCAGCCCCAGCATTTT.

This clone was detected a few times. This sequence joins TRBV18 and TRBJ1-1, with 7 nucleotides matching TRBD1. J gave up 6 bases and V 10 bases, and 20 bases lay outside the gene matches. The CDR3 is made up of 16 amino acids. The germline V gene encodes CDR1 KGHSH and CDR2 LQKENI. The CDR3 reads CATKKVGGPWGSEAFF. CDR3 coding DNA: TGTGCCACCAAAAAGGTAGGGGGCCCTTGGGGGTCTGAAGCTTTCTTT.

The chain is built from TRBV2 and TRBJ1-2, with a possible D match to TRBD1 (6 bases). The CDR3 runs 15 residues. CDR1 is SNHLY, CDR2 FYNNEI, per germline. The V end was cut by 1 base, the J end by 3 bases, with 12 bases between. CDR3 region: CASSEGDTLDYGYTF. In nucleotides, the CDR3 is TGTGCCAGCAGTGAAGGGGACACATTAGACTATGGCTACACCTTC.

The V call is TRBV2, the J call TRBJ1-3; a weak D match, TRBD1 (5 bases). With 6 bases removed from V and 2 bases from J, the gap between germline ends came to 11 bases. The V gene's germline CDR1 is SNHLY and CDR2 FYNNEI. The CDR3 length is 14 residues. Here the CDR3 DNA reads TGTGCCAGCAGCGCAGGGTTAACTGGAAACACCATATATTTT. Its protein is CASSAGLTGNTIYF.

This chain joins TRBV6-5 and TRBJ2-7; 12 positions match TRBD2. There are 16 residues in the CDR3. The V segment lost 4 bases and the J segment 0 bases; nucleotides outside the gene matches: 4. Germline V gives CDR1 MNHEY, CDR2 SVGAGI. The CDR3 here is CASSFSTSGSSYEQYF. CDR3 nucleotides: TGTGCCAGCAGTTTCTCGACTAGCGGGAGCTCCTACGAGCAGTACTTC.

This chain uses TRBV21-1 with TRBJ2-3; the tabulated D call, TRBD1, remains unverified against the DNA. TRBV21-1 is a pseudogene segment. This CDR3 has 15 amino acids. CDR3 DNA: TGTGCCAGCAGCACCCGACAGGGGTCGAAAGATACGCAGTATTTT. Translated: CASSTRQGSKDTQYF.

This chain links TRBV7-9 with TRBJ2-7, with D perhaps given as TRBD1 or TRBD2 (5 bases each). Germline-derived CDR1 and CDR2 are SEHNR and FQNEAQ (reference sequence). The CDR3 is 14 amino acids. Trimming took 5 bases from V and 0 from J, leaving 11 bases between them. CDR3 nucleotides: TGTGCCAGCAGCCGGGACCGAAGCTCCTACGAGCAGTACTTC. The encoded protein is CASSRDRSSYEQYF.

The chain recombines TRBV12-3 or TRBV12-4 with TRBJ1-1; D is ambiguous. Trimming cost V 6 bases and J 6 bases, with 8 bases left between them. The CDR3 length is 11 residues. For the CDR3, the DNA is TGTGCCAGCAGGACCCGCGCTGAAGCTTTCTTT. Translating it yields CASRTRAEAFF.

The CDR3 region is CASKGWNSGNTIYF. DNA for the CDR3: TGTGCCAGCAAAGGGTGGAACTCTGGAAACACCATATATTTT. The gene calls are TRBV5-4 and TRBJ1-3; unclear D gene. V gave up 6 bases and J gave up 0 bases, with 10 bases separating them. Germline V gene data show CDR1 as SGHNT and CDR2 as YYREEE (reference sequence). The CDR3 extends over 14 amino acids. The complete variable domain, with remaining parts taken from reference TRBV5-4 and TRBJ1-3, reads ETGVTQSPTHLIKTRGQQVTLRCSSQSGHNTVSWYQQALGQGPQFIFQYYREEENGRGNFPPRFSGLQFPNYSSELNVNALELDDSALYLCASKGWNSGNTIYFGEGSWLTVV.

This chain connects TRBV10-2 to TRBJ1-2; D remains unclear. Germline CDR1 WSHSY, CDR2 SAAADI. This CDR3 is built from 13 residues. V lost 4 bases and J 0 bases, leaving 6 bases between the germline ends. The CDR3 sequence: CASSGWANYGYTF. The CDR3 DNA reads as TGCGCCAGCAGTGGATGGGCTAACTATGGCTACACCTTC.

V usage is TRBV30 and J usage is TRBJ2-2; 8 positions agree with TRBD1. CDR1 GTSNPN and CDR2 SVGIG come from the germline V gene (reference sequence). This CDR3 is built from 17 residues. The J segment lost 4 bases and the V segment lost 1 base, leaving 11 bases of the junction unmatched. Here the CDR3 reads CAWSEPRGLRGTGELFF. CDR3 bases: TGTGCCTGGAGTGAGCCCAGGGGGCTTCGTGGCACCGGGGAGCTGTTTTTT.

The CDR3: CASSYGSGYTF. The CDR3 coding sequence is TGTGCCAGCAGTTACGGGTCTGGCTACACCTTC. The rearrangement links TRBV6-5 to TRBJ1-2; D gene uncertain. In germline, CDR1 is MNHEY, CDR2 SVGAGI. The CDR3 runs to 11 residues. The V end lost 2 bases, the J end lost 7 bases, and 5 bases lay between the germline ends.

A note on this clone: Other DNA sequences in this sample translate to the same CDR3. The DNA for the CDR3 is TGTGCCAGCAGTGGGACGGGGGCCGGGGGCTACACCTTC. Amino acid sequence: CASSGTGAGGYTF. The V gene is TRBV25-1, the J gene TRBJ1-2; D possibly corresponds to TRBD1 (6 bases). CDR1 and CDR2 from the germline V gene are MGHDK and SYGVNS. Trimming stripped 4 bases from V and 8 bases from J, with 14 bases between. This CDR3 spans 13 amino acids.

The chain recombines TRBV7-8 with TRBJ1-3; D may be TRBD1 (6 bases). Trimming shortened V by 5 bases and J by 2 bases, and 16 bases separated the two germline ends. CDR3 length: 16 residues. The V gene's germline CDR1 is SGHVS and CDR2 FQNEAQ. The CDR3 sequence is CASSRGGGQAGNTIYF. The DNA for the CDR3 is TGTGCCAGCAGCCGAGGCGGGGGGCAAGCTGGAAACACCATATATTTT.

This chain uses TRBV6-5 with TRBJ2-1; 7 nucleotides match TRBD2. V dropped 6 bases and J dropped 6; count of bases not matched to a gene: 11. CDR3 size: 15 residues. Germline lookup yields CDR1 MNHEY and CDR2 SVGAGI. The DNA for the CDR3 is TGTGCCAGCAGCCCCGGGGGGACGGGCCGCAATGAGCAGTTCTTC. Encoded protein: CASSPGGTGRNEQFF.

The J gene is TRBJ2-1, the V gene TRBV11-2; D perhaps matches TRBD2 (6 bases). Trimming removed 8 bases from V and 6 bases from J, with 17 bases in between. The CDR3 covers 14 residues. The germline gives CDR1 SGHAT, CDR2 FQNNGV. CDR3 bases: TGTGCCAGCTCTCCGTGGAGGGAGTTCAATGAGCAGTTCTTC. Translating it yields CASSPWREFNEQFF.

The chain joins TRBV7-9 to TRBJ2-1; 11 nucleotides line up with TRBD2. Germline assignment: CDR1 SEHNR and CDR2 FQNEAQ (reference sequence). The CDR3 has 16 amino acids. V shed 4 bases, J shed 1 base, and the junction held 3 bases outside the gene matches. The DNA for the CDR3 is TGTGCCAGCAGCTCAATAGCGGGGGGGTCCTACAATGAGCAGTTCTTC. Residues: CASSSIAGGSYNEQFF.

V and J are TRBV19 and TRBJ1-5; no firm D call. In germline, CDR1 is LNHDA, CDR2 SQIVND (reference sequence). Trimming left V 1 base short and J 3 bases short, with 13 bases between. This CDR3 has 16 residues. The CDR3 loop reads CASSIAPRSYNQPQHF. The CDR3, as DNA: TGTGCCAGTAGTATAGCCCCTCGCAGCTACAATCAGCCCCAGCATTTT.

This clone has only one observation. This chain uses TRBV30 with TRBJ1-6; the match to TRBD1 covers 7 bases. In germline, CDR1 is GTSNPN, CDR2 SVGIG (reference sequence). The V gene end was trimmed by 2 bases and the J gene end by 13 bases; junction bases not matched to a gene: 5. The CDR3 length is 12 residues. In DNA form, the CDR3 reads TGTGCCTGGAGTACCCCAGGGGGGCCCCTCCACTTT. It specifies CAWSTPGGPLHF. Looking up the rest from reference TRBV30 and TRBJ1-6 gives the full variable domain: SQTIHQWPATLVQPVGSPLSLECTVEGTSNPNLYWYRQAAGRGLQLLFYSVGIGQISSEVPQNLSASRPQDRQFILSSKKLLLSDSGFYLCAWSTPGGPLHFGNGTRLTVT.

The CDR3 DNA follows: TGTGCCAGCAGCTTAGCGTGGGACAGGGGAGTGGATGAGCAGTTCTTC. Translation gives CASSLAWDRGVDEQFF. The chain carries TRBV7-6 and TRBJ2-1; 10 nucleotides agree with TRBD1. Germline V gene data show CDR1 as SGHVS and CDR2 as FNYEAQ. V dropped 0 bases and J dropped 8; count of bases not matched to a gene: 7. The CDR3 runs 16 residues.

The chain uses TRBV7-8 and TRBJ2-3; TRBD1 is a possible D gene (6 bases). Germline V gene data show CDR1 as SGHVS and CDR2 as FQNEAQ. The CDR3 runs 15 residues. V dropped 6 bases and J dropped 2 bases, with 15 bases sitting between them. The CDR3 is CASRPTQGPTDTQYF. The DNA for the CDR3 is TGTGCCAGCAGACCCACCCAGGGGCCCACAGATACGCAGTATTTT.

This sequence joins TRBV20-1 and TRBJ2-1, with D maybe TRBD1 (6 bases). The CDR3 sequence is 11 residues long. Germline V lookup: CDR1 DFQATT, CDR2 SNEGSKA (reference sequence). V lost 5 bases to trimming and J lost 10 bases, with 12 bases between them. The CDR3 bases are TGCAGTGCTGCCTCCAGGGGAGAGCAGTTCTTC. Protein product: CSAASRGEQFF.

The chain links TRBV5-4 to TRBJ2-3; possible D gene TRBD2, 5 bases. CDR1 SGHNT and CDR2 YYREEE come from the germline V gene (reference sequence). The CDR3 length is 16 residues. Trimming took 5 bases from V and 0 from J, leaving 16 bases between them. CDR3 sequence: CASSNTLAPSTDTQYF. The DNA of the CDR3 is TGTGCCAGCAGTAACACTCTAGCCCCTAGCACAGATACGCAGTATTTT.

The J gene is TRBJ1-6, the V gene TRBV6-5; TRBD1 aligns across 7 bases. Germline V CDR1 and CDR2: MNHEY, SVGAGI. V shed 1 base and J 7 bases; nucleotides not matched to a gene: 4. CDR3 size: 15 residues. The CDR3 loop reads CASSYFDRENSPLHF. CDR3 sequence (DNA): TGTGCCAGCAGTTACTTTGACAGGGAGAATTCACCCCTCCACTTT.